The 10 T cell receptor beta chains below were found in one sample sequenced in a study of shared clonotypes between healthy human individuals. TCRdb's copy holds only in-frame clones and misses some; the assay was immunoSEQ multiplex PCR. The sample lists roughly 2,300,000 clones, approximately 90% occurring once. Material for sequencing was naive CD4+ T cells from PBMCs. Subset: CD45RA+ positively selected. The receptors originated from a man aged 18 to 35 in good health. Some clones in this sample may be carry-over from other donors' samples.

This rearrangement joins TRBV7-6 to TRBJ2-7; D may be TRBD2 (5 bases). The CDR3 has 15 amino acids. Germline loops: CDR1 SGHVS, CDR2 FNYEAQ. Trimming stripped 5 bases from V and 0 bases from J, with 14 bases between. CDR3 coding DNA: TGTGCCAGCAGCACTAGTGAGGCGGCCTCCTACGAGCAGTACTTC. It yields the protein CASSTSEAASYEQYF. Filled out from reference TRBV7-6 and TRBJ2-7, the complete variable domain reads GAGVSQSPRYKVTKRGQDVALRCDPISGHVSLYWYRQALGQGPEFLTYFNYEAQQDKSGLPNDRFSAERPEGSISTLTIQRTEQRDSAMYRCASSTSEAASYEQYFGPGTRLTVT.

Only a few counts were recorded for this clone. The rearrangement uses TRBV7-9 and TRBJ1-5; D ambiguous. Looked up from germline, CDR1 is SEHNR and CDR2 is FQNEAQ (reference sequence). CDR3 size: 14 residues. The V end was cut by 2 bases, the J end by 7 bases, with 12 bases between. The CDR3 region has the DNA TGTGCCAGCAGCTTAAATGGGTTCGGCCAGCCCCAGCATTTT. Translation gives CASSLNGFGQPQHF.

The chain has TRBV9 and TRBJ2-1; unclear D gene. V was clipped by 0 bases and J by 8 bases, with 15 bases between them. CDR3 length: 15 amino acids. The V gene's germline CDR1 is SGDLS and CDR2 YYNGEE. Here the CDR3 reads CASSVDPFYSDEQFF. In nucleotides, the CDR3 is TGTGCCAGCAGCGTAGACCCCTTTTACTCGGATGAGCAGTTCTTC.

The CDR3 region has the DNA TGCGCCAGCAGCTTGGAAGTTGGCTTCCCCGGGGAGCTGTTTTTT. Its translation is CASSLEVGFPGELFF. This sequence joins TRBV5-1 and TRBJ2-2, with D uncertain. Per the germline V gene, CDR1 is SGHRS and CDR2 is YFSETQ. V was shortened by 0 bases and J by 6 bases, with 12 bases between the two germline ends. This CDR3 contains 15 residues.

The chain couples TRBV30 to TRBJ1-1; D call uncertain. The length of the CDR3 is 13 residues. CDR1 GTSNPN and CDR2 SVGIG come from the germline V gene (reference sequence). The germline V and J ends were trimmed by 1 base and 2 bases, with 8 bases remaining between them. The CDR3 spells CAWSAQVNTEAFF. The CDR3 nucleotides read TGTGCCTGGAGTGCTCAAGTTAACACTGAAGCTTTCTTT.

The chain combines TRBV2 with TRBJ2-7; D not certain. The V and J ends lost 3 bases and 2 bases respectively, with 14 bases between them. Germline CDR1 is SNHLY and CDR2 is FYNNEI. This CDR3 has 15 residues. The CDR3 bases are TGTGCCAGCAGTGATTCACTCCCAAGGGCCTACGAGCAGTACTTC. Translated: CASSDSLPRAYEQYF.

This rearrangement joins TRBV28 to TRBJ1-2; D may be TRBD1 (5 bases). Deletions cut 7 bases from V and 7 bases from J, with 16 bases between. Per the germline V gene, CDR1 is MDHEN and CDR2 is SYDVKM. The CDR3 is 13 residues long. As DNA, the CDR3 is TGTGCCAGCACCGCTTCCGGGGGGGGTGGCTACACCTTC. Protein sequence: CASTASGGGGYTF.

This chain joins TRBV2 and TRBJ2-1; D is unresolved. V lost 2 bases, J lost 5 bases, and 10 bases lay in between. CDR3 length: 14 amino acids. Germline V CDR1 and CDR2: SNHLY, FYNNEI. The CDR3, as DNA: TGTGCCAGCAGTGAACCCCGCCTCGACAATGAGCAGTTCTTC. Translation gives CASSEPRLDNEQFF.

This sequence joins TRBV4-3 and TRBJ1-2; perhaps TRBD1 as D (6 bases). V dropped 1 base and J dropped 6 bases, with 12 bases sitting between them. The CDR3 is 14 amino acids. CDR1 is LGHNA and CDR2 is YSLEER in the germline V gene. The CDR3 DNA reads TGCGCCAGCAGCCAAGTAGGGGGTCCCAATGGCTACACCTTC. It codes for CASSQVGGPNGYTF.

This clone occurred once. The chain employs TRBV5-4 and TRBJ2-7, with 12 bases lining up with TRBD2. Trimming at V came to 4 bases and at J to 6 bases, leaving 8 bases not matched to a gene. Germline CDR1 and CDR2: SGHNT and YYREEE (reference sequence). This CDR3 is built from 15 residues. Here the CDR3 reads CASSHTSGRRVEQYF. The DNA of the CDR3 is TGTGCCAGCAGCCACACTAGCGGGAGGAGGGTCGAGCAGTACTTC. Looking up the rest from reference TRBV5-4 and TRBJ2-7 gives the full variable domain: ETGVTQSPTHLIKTRGQQVTLRCSSQSGHNTVSWYQQALGQGPQFIFQYYREEENGRGNFPPRFSGLQFPNYSSELNVNALELDDSALYLCASSHTSGRRVEQYFGPGTRLTVT.